These T cell receptor beta chains were read from a single sample in a study of T cell changes during pregnancy in multiple sclerosis. Clones were read by immunoSEQ multiplex PCR, and TCRdb kept only the in-frame ones, dropping some. Of 91,000 or so clones in the sample, roughly 92% were seen once. Source: peripheral blood, taken after pregnancy. These receptors all come from a female donor with multiple sclerosis, enrolled in a pregnancy study. Each CDR3 is given with its conserved first and last residue. Each record gives: J gene, V gene, clone size, D gene, CDR3 protein, CDR3 DNA. A D gene is named only where the DNA matches it firmly. Size is omitted from some rows. Given values are once, few, many or a class for expanded clones.

>TRBJ2-7|TRBV7-9|-|TRBD2
CASRTSGTLYEQYF
TGTGCCAGCAGGACTAGCGGGACGCTCTACGAGCAGTACTTC
>TRBJ1-1|TRBV25-1|few|-
CASREDGLNTEAFF
TGTGCCAGCAGGGAGGACGGTTTGAACACTGAAGCTTTCTTT
>TRBJ2-7|TRBV11-2|-|TRBD2
CASSLNKGLAGNEQYF
TGTGCCAGCAGCCTCAACAAAGGCCTAGCGGGAAACGAGCAGTACTTC
>TRBJ2-7|TRBV18|-|TRBD2
CASSPNSSGRSEQYF
TGTGCCAGCTCGCCCAATTCTAGCGGGAGGAGCGAGCAGTACTTC
>TRBJ1-1|TRBV10-1|-|-
CASTGKGTEAFF
TGCGCCAGTACAGGGAAGGGCACTGAAGCTTTCTTT
>TRBJ2-7|TRBV7-9|few|-
CASSLMRYEQYF
TGTGCCAGCAGCTTAATGAGATACGAGCAGTACTTC
>TRBJ2-3|TRBV28|-|-
CASSFSPVPEDTQYF
TGTGCCAGCAGTTTCTCCCCCGTGCCAGAAGATACGCAGTATTTT
>TRBJ1-5|TRBV19|-|TRBD1
CASRGLGQPQHF
TGTGCCAGCAGGGGGCTCGGGCAGCCCCAGCATTTT
>TRBJ1-2|TRBV5-4|once|TRBD1
CASSFPDRGNVYGYTF
TGTGCCAGCAGCTTTCCGGACAGGGGGAATGTCTATGGCTACACCTTC
>TRBJ2-7|TRBV30|-|TRBD2
CAWSVLAGGPGEQYF
TGTGCCTGGAGTGTTTTAGCGGGAGGGCCTGGCGAGCAGTACTTC
>TRBJ2-1|TRBV7-9|-|TRBD2
CASSSRLAGQQFF
TGTGCCAGCAGCTCGAGACTAGCGGGACAGCAGTTCTTC
>TRBJ2-2|TRBV2|-|-
CASSEAPTGYAGTGELFF
TGTGCCAGCAGTGAAGCTCCAACAGGGTATGCGGGCACCGGGGAGCTGTTTTTT
>TRBJ1-5|TRBV10-2|-|TRBD1
CASRLGTADQPQHF
TGCGCCAGCCGCCTAGGGACAGCGGATCAGCCCCAGCATTTT
>TRBJ2-4|TRBV2|-|-
CASSKDGIIAKNIQYF
TGTGCCAGCAGTAAAGACGGGATAATAGCCAAAAACATTCAGTACTTC
>TRBJ1-1|TRBV6-1|-|TRBD1
CASSERTGRNTEAFF
TGTGCCAGCAGTGAAAGGACAGGGAGAAACACTGAAGCTTTCTTT
>TRBJ2-2|TRBV2|-|-
CASTPEPRGSGELFF
TGTGCCAGCACTCCAGAGCCTAGGGGCAGCGGGGAGCTGTTTTTT
>TRBJ2-1|TRBV30|-|TRBD2
CAWQLLAGAYNEQFF
TGTGCCTGGCAATTACTAGCGGGAGCGTACAATGAGCAGTTCTTC
>TRBJ1-1|TRBV11-2|once|-
CASSLARGRNTEAFF
TGTGCCAGCAGCTTAGCCAGGGGCCGGAACACTGAAGCTTTCTTT
>TRBJ2-7|TRBV27|once|TRBD2
CASSSGGGYEQYF
TGTGCCAGCAGCTCCGGGGGGGGCTACGAGCAGTACTTC
>TRBJ2-1|TRBV7-3|-|TRBD2
CASSTPGLAGGNEQFF
TGTGCCAGCAGCACCCCAGGACTAGCGGGAGGCAATGAGCAGTTCTTC
>TRBJ1-2|TRBV25-1|-|-
CASSGDFYGYTF
TGTGCCAGCAGTGGAGACTTCTATGGCTACACCTTC
>TRBJ2-7|TRBV7-8|-|-
CASSFAGSYEQYF
TGTGCCAGCAGCTTTGCCGGGTCCTACGAGCAGTACTTC
>TRBJ1-2|TRBV25-1|-|TRBD1
CASRPLRGQDGYTF
TGTGCCAGCAGACCGCTCAGGGGGCAGGATGGCTACACCTTC
>TRBJ2-7|TRBV6-5|-|-
CASSLRGGGYEQYF
TGTGCCAGCAGTCTAAGAGGGGGGGGTTACGAGCAGTACTTC
>TRBJ2-1|TRBV28|-|TRBD1
CASRLGTVYNEQFF
TGTGCCAGCAGGCTCGGGACAGTCTACAATGAGCAGTTCTTC
>TRBJ1-1|TRBV28|-|-
CASSPYLTNTEAFF
TGTGCCAGCAGTCCCTACTTAACCAACACTGAAGCTTTCTTT
>TRBJ2-3|TRBV19|-|-
CASRPSGTDTQYF
TGTGCCAGTAGACCTAGCGGCACAGATACGCAGTATTTT
>TRBJ1-1|TRBV28|-|TRBD1
CASSNRGLNTEAFF
TGTGCCAGCAGTAACAGGGGGCTGAACACTGAAGCTTTCTTT
>TRBJ2-2|TRBV19|-|TRBD2
CASNPSGRARTGELFF
TGTGCCAGTAACCCCAGCGGGAGGGCGAGGACCGGGGAGCTGTTTTTT
>TRBJ2-3|TRBV5-1|-|-
CASGHNTDTQYF
TGCGCCAGCGGACACAACACAGATACGCAGTATTTT
>TRBJ2-7|TRBV7-2|-|TRBD1
CASSLGGQGASKQYF
TGTGCCAGCAGCTTAGGGGGACAGGGGGCTTCAAAGCAGTACTTC
>TRBJ2-7|TRBV7-2|-|-
CASSPGSLEQYF
TGTGCCAGCAGCCCCGGGTCTCTAGAGCAGTACTTC
>TRBJ1-2|TRBV30|-|-
CAWLAGNYGYTF
TGTGCCTGGCTGGCAGGGAACTATGGCTACACCTTC
>TRBJ2-5|TRBV2|-|-
CASSGSGWETQYF
TGTGCCAGCAGTGGGTCAGGGTGGGAGACCCAGTACTTC
>TRBJ2-7|TRBV19|-|-
CASSMASDSYEQYF
TGTGCCAGTAGTATGGCTAGCGACTCCTACGAGCAGTACTTC
>TRBJ2-2|TRBV15|-|TRBD1
CATSRAPHWDRVSGELFF
TGTGCCACCAGCAGAGCACCACATTGGGACAGGGTTTCCGGGGAGCTGTTTTTT
>TRBJ2-5|TRBV7-9|-|TRBD2
CASSSTGTSGGETQYF
TGTGCCAGCAGTTCTACAGGGACTAGCGGAGGGGAGACCCAGTACTTC
>TRBJ1-2|TRBV19|-|-
CASSIGTPSGDGYTF
TGTGCCAGTAGTATAGGGACACCGTCCGGCGATGGCTACACCTTC
>TRBJ2-3|TRBV11-2|-|TRBD2
CASSWSIAGADTDTQYF
TGTGCCAGCAGCTGGTCGATAGCGGGAGCGGACACAGATACGCAGTATTTT
>TRBJ2-7|TRBV4-2|-|TRBD2
CASSPPLAGGGAYEQYF
TGTGCCAGCAGCCCACCCCTAGCGGGAGGGGGGGCCTACGAGCAGTACTTC
>TRBJ1-2|TRBV27|-|TRBD1
CASSFRGRGYGYTF
TGTGCCAGCAGTTTCAGGGGGCGAGGGTATGGCTACACCTTC
>TRBJ2-7|TRBV4-1|few|TRBD1
CASSQDYRTGSSYEQYF
TGCGCCAGCAGCCAAGATTACAGGACAGGCAGCTCCTACGAGCAGTACTTC
>TRBJ1-2|TRBV4-1|-|TRBD1
CASGTGSVNLYGYTF
TGCGCCAGTGGGACAGGGAGCGTCAACCTCTATGGCTACACCTTC
>TRBJ1-1|TRBV27|-|-
CASGSWGVTEAFF
TGTGCCAGCGGGTCATGGGGGGTCACTGAAGCTTTCTTT
>TRBJ2-3|TRBV20-1|-|-
CSASEENTQYF
TGCAGTGCTAGCGAGGAGAATACGCAGTATTTT
>TRBJ2-3|TRBV5-1|-|TRBD2
CASSLGDYTDTQYF
TGCGCCAGCAGCTTGGGGGACTACACAGATACGCAGTATTTT
>TRBJ1-1|TRBV7-9|-|-
CASSLTEAFF
TGTGCCAGCAGTCTAACTGAAGCTTTCTTT
>TRBJ2-1|TRBV9|-|TRBD1
CASSFRTGQLYNEQFF
TGTGCCAGCAGCTTCCGGACAGGACAACTCTACAATGAGCAGTTCTTC
>TRBJ2-5|TRBV7-9|-|TRBD2
CASSLGGLAGVQETQYF
TGTGCCAGCAGCTTAGGAGGCCTAGCGGGAGTTCAAGAGACCCAGTACTTC
>TRBJ1-4|TRBV6-5|-|-
CANLRDEKLFF
TGTGCCAACCTCAGGGATGAAAAACTGTTTTTT
>TRBJ2-3|TRBV6-5|once|TRBD1
CASSSGQSTDTQYF
TGTGCCAGCAGTTCGGGACAGAGCACAGATACGCAGTATTTT
>TRBJ1-2|TRBV19|-|TRBD1
CASSPGQGVNYGYTF
TGTGCCAGTAGTCCTGGACAGGGGGTGAACTATGGCTACACCTTC
>TRBJ2-7|TRBV19|-|TRBD2
CASSISGSSYEQYF
TGTGCCAGTAGTATAAGCGGGAGCTCCTACGAGCAGTACTTC
>TRBJ2-7|TRBV6-5|-|-
CASSYRTRGTYEQYF
TGTGCCAGCAGTTACCGGACGAGGGGGACCTACGAGCAGTACTTC
>TRBJ2-1|TRBV2|few|-
CASRGGDRNEQFF
TGTGCCAGCAGGGGCGGGGATCGGAATGAGCAGTTCTTC
>TRBJ2-1|TRBV19|-|TRBD2
CASSIDSGREYLLPYNEQFF
TGTGCCAGTAGTATAGATTCCGGGCGGGAGTACCTCCTCCCCTACAATGAGCAGTTCTTC